The TCR beta chain under discussion was sequenced for a study of CD8 T cells in Susac syndrome. The authors reverse transcribed roughly 0.5 to 1 ug RNA with random hexamers. In TCRdb, the immunoSEQ multiplex PCR reads were re-called with MiXCR into one record per CDR3 protein. This table holds under 150,000 distinct CDR3 sequences, around 90% found once. V was pared by 6 bases and J by 0 bases, with 12 bases between. The CDR3 spans 13 residues. Germline V gene lookup returns CDR1 DFQATT and CDR2 SNEGSKA (reference sequence). The source is a human donor with multiple sclerosis. The sample taken for sequencing was CD8+ T cells from PBMCs. The chain has TRBV20-1 and TRBJ2-7; D gene ambiguous. CDR3 DNA sequence: TGCAGTGCGGGCCGAGAGAACTCCTACGAGCAGTACTTC. It encodes CSAGRENSYEQYF.